These 7 T cell receptor beta chains originate from one sample sequenced in a study of blood T cell repertoires in COVID-19. Profiling relied on immunoSEQ multiplex PCR, and the TCRdb table lists in-frame clones only, not all of them. The data hold roughly 300,000 clones, with 65% to 90% observed a single time. Sequencing input: PBMCs or T cells enriched from blood (not recorded which). The receptors here all came from a woman aged 18 to 35 who had recovered from COVID-19.

The chain links TRBV2 to TRBJ1-4; tentative D call: TRBD1 (5 bases). The V end was cut by 1 base, the J end by 8 bases, with 20 bases between. This CDR3 is 17 amino acids long. CDR1 is SNHLY and CDR2 is FYNNEI in the germline V gene. This chain's CDR3 is CASSEGGGGLRMEKLFF. The DNA of the CDR3 is TGTGCCAGCAGTGAAGGGGGGGGAGGACTTCGAATGGAAAAACTGTTTTTT.

The chain carries TRBV28 and TRBJ2-7; possibly TRBD1 for D (5 bases). The V gene's germline CDR1 is MDHEN and CDR2 SYDVKM. The CDR3 length is 13 residues. Trimming cost V 5 bases and J 4 bases, with 12 bases left between them. The CDR3 DNA is TGTGCCAGCAGTCGATCACCAGGGTACGAGCAGTACTTC. Translation gives CASSRSPGYEQYF.

CDR3 sequence: CASSIDRGRNEQYF. The CDR3, as DNA: TGTGCCAGTAGTATAGACAGGGGGCGGAACGAGCAGTACTTC. The chain links TRBV19 to TRBJ2-7, with 8 bases aligning to TRBD1. Germline V gene sequence: CDR1 LNHDA, CDR2 SQIVND (reference sequence). The CDR3 runs to 14 residues. The ends lost 0 bases at V and 5 bases at J; junction bases unmatched: 3.

The J gene is TRBJ2-7, the V gene TRBV27, with D tentatively TRBD1 (5 bases). CDR1 and CDR2 from the germline V gene are MNHEY and SMNVEV (reference sequence). The CDR3 length is 14 residues. Deletions cut 5 bases from V and 3 bases from J, with 14 bases between. CDR3 protein: CASSVQGFGYEQYF. The CDR3 bases are TGTGCCAGCAGTGTGCAGGGATTTGGCTACGAGCAGTACTTC.

The rearrangement links TRBV11-2 to TRBJ2-7; tentative D call: TRBD2 (5 bases). Trimming shortened V by 1 base and J by 2 bases, and 6 bases separated the two germline ends. CDR1 SGHAT and CDR2 FQNNGV come from the germline V gene. This CDR3 comprises 13 residues. The CDR3 spells CASSLAGTYEQYF. In DNA form, the CDR3 reads TGTGCCAGCAGCTTAGCGGGGACCTACGAGCAGTACTTC.

The V call is TRBV9, the J call TRBJ2-4, with unresolved D. Trimming removed 7 bases from V and 7 bases from J, with 18 bases in between. Germline-derived CDR1 and CDR2 are SGDLS and YYNGEE. CDR3 length equals 14 residues. This CDR3 reads CASSSATRSNIQYF. The CDR3 nucleotides are TGTGCCAGCTCAAGTGCTACCCGATCGAACATTCAGTACTTC.

The chain carries TRBV10-3 and TRBJ2-5, with a weak D call TRBD1 (6 bases). The CDR3 has 12 amino acids. V was clipped by 11 bases and J by 4 bases, with 14 bases between them. The germline V gene encodes CDR1 ENHRY and CDR2 SYGVKD. CDR3 sequence (DNA): TGTGCCGCCTCTGACAGGCTAGAGACCCAGTACTTC. Translated, it gives CAASDRLETQYF.